The present TCR beta chain was sequenced within a study of a mutant IDH1 vaccine in newly diagnosed glioma. Measured with immunoSEQ multiplex PCR; TCRdb has only the in-frame clones, and not every one. This table holds about 67,000 clones, around 83% found once. J was trimmed by 6 bases and V by 2 bases; bases with no gene match: 1. The length of the CDR3 is 12 residues. The germline CDR1 and CDR2 sequences are SGHNT and YYREEE (reference sequence). Time point specified: baseline, week 1 (first vaccination visit). Treatment defined: pre-vaccination baseline after standard-of-care therapy. The chain employs TRBV5-4 and TRBJ1-1; 7 positions agree with TRBD1. The specimen comprised peripheral blood mononuclear cells (PBMCs), sampled from a glioma patient treated with radiotherapy, temozolomide or both. The receptor's source is a woman aged 18-35 years with glioma. Some clones in this sample may be carry-over from other donors' samples. CDR3: CASSFQGAEAFF. CDR3 sequence (DNA): TGTGCCAGCAGCTTCCAGGGGGCTGAAGCTTTCTTT.